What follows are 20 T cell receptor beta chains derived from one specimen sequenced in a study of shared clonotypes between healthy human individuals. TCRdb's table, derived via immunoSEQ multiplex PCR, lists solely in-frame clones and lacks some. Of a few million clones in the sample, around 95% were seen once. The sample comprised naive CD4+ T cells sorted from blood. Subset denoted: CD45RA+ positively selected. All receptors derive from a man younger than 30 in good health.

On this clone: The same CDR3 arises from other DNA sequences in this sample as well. The CDR3 DNA follows: TGCGCCAGCAGCGCTGGACTAGCCGGCACAGATACGCAGTATTTT. Amino acid sequence: CASSAGLAGTDTQYF. This sequence joins TRBV5-1 and TRBJ2-3, with TRBD2 identical over 8 bases. The junction had 5 bases not matched to a gene; V was cut back by 4 bases and J by 1 base. The CDR3 has 15 amino acids. The germline V gene has CDR1 SGHRS and CDR2 YFSETQ.

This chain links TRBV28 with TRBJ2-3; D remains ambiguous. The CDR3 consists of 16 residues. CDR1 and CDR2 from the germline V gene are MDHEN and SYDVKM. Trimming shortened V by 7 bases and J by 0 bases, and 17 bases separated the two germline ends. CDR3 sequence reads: CASTMGNFLSTDTQYF. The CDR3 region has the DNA TGTGCCAGCACCATGGGCAACTTTCTTAGCACAGATACGCAGTATTTT.

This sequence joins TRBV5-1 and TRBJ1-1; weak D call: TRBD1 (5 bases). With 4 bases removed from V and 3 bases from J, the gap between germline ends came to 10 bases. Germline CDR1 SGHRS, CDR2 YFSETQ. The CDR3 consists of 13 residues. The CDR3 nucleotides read TGCGCCAGCAGCCCAGGGAGGTACACTGAAGCTTTCTTT. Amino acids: CASSPGRYTEAFF.

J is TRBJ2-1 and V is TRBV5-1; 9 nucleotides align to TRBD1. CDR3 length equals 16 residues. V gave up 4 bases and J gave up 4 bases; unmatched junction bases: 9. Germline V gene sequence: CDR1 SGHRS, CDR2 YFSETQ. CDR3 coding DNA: TGCGCCAGCAGCCCGACGGCCGGGACAGGGTACAATGAGCAGTTCTTC. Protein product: CASSPTAGTGYNEQFF.

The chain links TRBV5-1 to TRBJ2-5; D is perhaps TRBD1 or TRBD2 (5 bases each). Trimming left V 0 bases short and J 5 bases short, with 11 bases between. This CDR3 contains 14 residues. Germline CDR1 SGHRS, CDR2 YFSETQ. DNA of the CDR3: TGCGCCAGCAGCTTGGGGCAGTGGGGGGAGACCCAGTACTTC. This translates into CASSLGQWGETQYF.

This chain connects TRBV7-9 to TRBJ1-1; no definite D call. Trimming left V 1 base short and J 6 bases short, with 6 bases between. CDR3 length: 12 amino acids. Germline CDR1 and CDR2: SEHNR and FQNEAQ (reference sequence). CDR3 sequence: CASSLGRAEAFF. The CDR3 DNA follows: TGTGCCAGCAGCTTAGGCAGAGCTGAAGCTTTCTTT.

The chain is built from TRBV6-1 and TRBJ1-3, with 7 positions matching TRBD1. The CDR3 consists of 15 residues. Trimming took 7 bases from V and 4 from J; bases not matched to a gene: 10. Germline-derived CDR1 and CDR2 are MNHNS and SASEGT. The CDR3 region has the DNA TGTGCCAGCACCTTAGGCCACAGGGGAGGAAACACCATATATTTT. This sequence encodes CASTLGHRGGNTIYF.

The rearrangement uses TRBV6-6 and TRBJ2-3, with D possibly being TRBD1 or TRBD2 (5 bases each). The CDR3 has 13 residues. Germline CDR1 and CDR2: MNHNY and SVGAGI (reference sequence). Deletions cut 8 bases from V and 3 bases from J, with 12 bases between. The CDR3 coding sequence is TGTGCCAGCCGGGACCGACGGACAGATACGCAGTATTTT. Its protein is CASRDRRTDTQYF.

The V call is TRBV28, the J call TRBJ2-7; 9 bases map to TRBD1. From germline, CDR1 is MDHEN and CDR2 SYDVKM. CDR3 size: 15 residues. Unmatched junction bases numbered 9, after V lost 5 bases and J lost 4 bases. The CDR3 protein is CASSPGDRVGYEQYF. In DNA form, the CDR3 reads TGTGCCAGCAGTCCGGGGGACAGGGTGGGGTACGAGCAGTACTTC.

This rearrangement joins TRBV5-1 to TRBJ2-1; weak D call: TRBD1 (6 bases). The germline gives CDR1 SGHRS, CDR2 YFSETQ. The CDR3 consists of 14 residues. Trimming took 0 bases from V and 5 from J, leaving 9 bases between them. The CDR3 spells CASSLEGTHNEQFF. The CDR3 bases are TGCGCCAGCAGCTTGGAGGGGACACACAATGAGCAGTTCTTC.

The CDR3 here is CASSLGGLIKETQYF. The CDR3 region has the DNA TGTGCCAGCAGCTTGGGCGGGTTAATCAAAGAGACCCAGTACTTC. This chain uses TRBV11-2 with TRBJ2-5; possible D gene TRBD2, 5 bases. This CDR3 spans 15 amino acids. V was pared by 3 bases and J by 3 bases, with 14 bases between. The germline gives CDR1 SGHAT, CDR2 FQNNGV.

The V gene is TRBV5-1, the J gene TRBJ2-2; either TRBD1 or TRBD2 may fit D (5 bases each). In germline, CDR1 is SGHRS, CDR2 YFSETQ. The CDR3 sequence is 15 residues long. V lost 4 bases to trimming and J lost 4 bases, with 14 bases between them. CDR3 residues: CASSERGALTGELFF. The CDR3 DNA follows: TGCGCCAGCAGCGAGAGAGGGGCTCTCACCGGGGAGCTGTTTTTT.

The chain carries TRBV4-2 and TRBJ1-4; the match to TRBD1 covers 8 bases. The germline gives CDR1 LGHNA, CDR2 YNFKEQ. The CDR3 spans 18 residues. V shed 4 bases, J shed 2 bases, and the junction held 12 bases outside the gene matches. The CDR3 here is CASSPQYRGGSTNEKLFF. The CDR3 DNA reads TGTGCCAGCAGCCCCCAATACAGGGGGGGGTCGACTAATGAAAAACTGTTTTTT.

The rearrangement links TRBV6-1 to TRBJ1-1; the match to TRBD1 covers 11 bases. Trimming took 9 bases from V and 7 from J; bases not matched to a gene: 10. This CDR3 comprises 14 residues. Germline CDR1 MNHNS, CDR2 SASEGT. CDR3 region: CASRGQGDLREAFF. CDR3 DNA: TGTGCCAGTAGGGGACAGGGGGATTTGCGTGAAGCTTTCTTT.

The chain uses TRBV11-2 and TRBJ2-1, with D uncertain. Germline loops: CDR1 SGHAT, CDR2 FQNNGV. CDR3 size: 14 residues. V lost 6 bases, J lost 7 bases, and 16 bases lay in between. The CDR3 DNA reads TGTGCCAGCAGATCCGGGTCCAACGCGAATGAGCAGTTCTTC. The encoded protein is CASRSGSNANEQFF.

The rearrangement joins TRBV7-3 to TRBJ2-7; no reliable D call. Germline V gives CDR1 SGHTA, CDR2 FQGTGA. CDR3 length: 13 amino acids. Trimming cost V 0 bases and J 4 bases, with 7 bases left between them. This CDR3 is CASSLTGQYEQYF. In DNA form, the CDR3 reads TGTGCCAGCAGCTTAACGGGTCAGTACGAGCAGTACTTC.

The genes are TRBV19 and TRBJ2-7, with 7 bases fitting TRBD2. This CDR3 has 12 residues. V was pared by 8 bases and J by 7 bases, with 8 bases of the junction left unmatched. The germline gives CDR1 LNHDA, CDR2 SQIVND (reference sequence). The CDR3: CASGSPGGEQYF. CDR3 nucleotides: TGTGCCAGTGGGTCGCCCGGGGGGGAGCAGTACTTC.

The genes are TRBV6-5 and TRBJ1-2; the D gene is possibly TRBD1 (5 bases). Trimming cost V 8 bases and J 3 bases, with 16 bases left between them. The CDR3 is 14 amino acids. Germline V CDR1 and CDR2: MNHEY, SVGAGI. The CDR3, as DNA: TGTGCCAGCTCTCAGGGTGGGGGGTACTATGGCTACACCTTC. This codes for CASSQGGGYYGYTF.

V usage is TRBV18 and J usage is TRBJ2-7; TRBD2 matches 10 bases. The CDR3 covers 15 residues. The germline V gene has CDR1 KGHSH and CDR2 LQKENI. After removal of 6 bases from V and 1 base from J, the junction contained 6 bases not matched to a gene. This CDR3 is CASSPTSGFSYEQYF. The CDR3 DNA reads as TGTGCCAGCTCGCCGACTAGCGGGTTTTCCTACGAGCAGTACTTC.

The DNA of the CDR3 is TGTGCCAGCATACCCAGTGGGGCGGGCTATGGCTACACCTTC. Translation gives CASIPSGAGYGYTF. The V gene is TRBV28, the J gene TRBJ1-2; D is possibly TRBD1 (5 bases). The germline V and J ends were trimmed by 7 bases and 4 bases, with 16 bases remaining between them. The CDR3 consists of 14 residues. CDR1 is MDHEN and CDR2 is SYDVKM in the germline V gene.